The clone carrying this T cell receptor beta chain was found many times. Antigen unknown. Using RNA template, CDR3s of TCR alpha and beta were amplified with iRepertoire arm-PCR. One-step reverse transcription and amplification started from around 100-400 ng of tissue mRNA or PBMC total RNA. TCRdb used MiXCR to reprocess the multiplex PCR reads, holding one entry per CDR3 protein. This sample has approximately 140,000 distinct CDR3 sequences, with about 25% found just once. These data belong to a study of glioma-infiltrating T cells. Regarding the study as a whole: Tissue and blood shared very few CDR3 sequences. Non-neoplastic patients had below-expected tissue-blood divergence, while all gliomas exceeded expectation.

Germline V lookup: CDR1 MNHNS, CDR2 SASEGT. The CDR3 is 16 residues long. Trimming removed 5 bases from V and 6 bases from J; junction bases left unmatched: 12. The sample comprised glioma tissue, nonneoplastic brain tissue, or PBMCs (not recorded which). The chain recombines TRBV6-1 with TRBJ2-1, with 8 bases that match TRBD2. The source of this sequence is a human donor with low-grade glioma or glioblastoma, undergoing nonglioma brain surgery, or in good health (not recorded which). This CDR3 is CASSWSGLVVGNEQFF. DNA of the CDR3: TGTGCCAGCAGTTGGTCGGGACTAGTGGTGGGCAATGAGCAGTTCTTC.